This TCR beta chain was retrieved from a study of regulatory T cells in long-lasting Graves disease. Arm-PCR with iRepertoire HTBI primers amplified the CDR3 regions for these TCR beta libraries. TCRdb re-derived calls from the multiplex PCR reads in MiXCR, one entry per CDR3 protein. This sample yields hundreds of thousands of distinct CDR3 sequences, of which approximately 15% are seen a single time; 15% to 20% belongs to the top ten. Time point reported: newly diagnosed GD, antithyroid drugs for less than 3 months. PBMCs were the source of the RNA used for TCR sequencing. The germline V and J ends were trimmed by 5 bases and 13 bases, with 14 bases remaining between them. There are 12 residues in the CDR3. This clonotype was observed many times. In addition, the sample was reused for a study of T cells in Graves' hyperthyroidism and ophthalmopathy.

The chain joins TRBV12-3 or TRBV12-4 to TRBJ2-2; TRBD2 might be the D (5 bases). Sample: peripheral blood mononuclear cells (PBMCs), taken at new diagnosis, from a patient treated with antithyroid drugs. The TCR sequence derives from a woman aged 25 to 45 with Graves disease. The CDR3 region is CASSTRRGGLFF. The CDR3 DNA reads as TGTGCCAGCAGTACTCGACGGGGTGGGCTGTTTTTT.